This T cell receptor (beta chain) was sequenced for a study of CD4 T cells in relation to SARS-CoV-2 and coronaviruses. Measured with immunoSEQ multiplex PCR; TCRdb has only the in-frame clones, and not every one. The sample contains about 27,000 clones, 73% of which appear only once. Per germline, CDR1 LGHNA and CDR2 YNFKEQ. V lost 2 bases, J lost 4 bases, and 15 bases lay in between. The CDR3 is 16 residues long. Unexposed donor CD4+ T cells date from about 2011-2018, before the COVID-19 pandemic. Isolation of CD4+ T cells took place after about 9 days in culture. To note about this clone: Its antigen is unknown.

The sequencing input was CD4+ T cells from PBMCs, cultured in vitro. The chain carries TRBV4-2 and TRBJ2-1; D is perhaps TRBD2 (6 bases). The TCR sequence derives from a human donor in good health. CDR3 region: CASSQMEGPLYNEQFF. CDR3 DNA: TGTGCCAGCAGCCAAATGGAGGGACCTCTTTACAATGAGCAGTTCTTC.